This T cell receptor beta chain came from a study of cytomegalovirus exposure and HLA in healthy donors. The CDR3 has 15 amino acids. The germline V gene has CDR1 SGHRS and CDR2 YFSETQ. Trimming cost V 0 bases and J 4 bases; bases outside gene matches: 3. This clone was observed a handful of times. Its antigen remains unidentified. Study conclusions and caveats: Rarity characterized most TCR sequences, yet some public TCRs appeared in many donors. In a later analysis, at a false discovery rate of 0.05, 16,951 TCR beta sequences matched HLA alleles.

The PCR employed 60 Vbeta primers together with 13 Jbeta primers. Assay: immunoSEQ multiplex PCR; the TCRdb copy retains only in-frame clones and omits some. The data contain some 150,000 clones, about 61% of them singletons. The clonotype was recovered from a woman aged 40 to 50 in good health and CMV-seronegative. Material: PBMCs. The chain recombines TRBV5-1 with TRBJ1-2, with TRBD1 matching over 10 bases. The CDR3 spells CASSLGQGAVYGYTF. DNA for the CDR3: TGCGCCAGCAGCTTGGGACAGGGGGCCGTCTATGGCTACACCTTC.